This paragraph reports one TCR beta chain. Its antigen is not known. This may come from a read error, since a much larger clone is one base off. Building of the TCR beta libraries involved iRepertoire HTBI primers and Arm-PCR of CDR3 regions. From the multiplex PCR reads, TCRdb called clonotypes with MiXCR, one entry per CDR3 protein. The sample has around 450,000 distinct CDR3 sequences; around a fifth are singletons. The data originate from a study of regulatory T cells in long-lasting Graves disease. Across the whole study: Persistent cases took antithyroid drugs over 5 years and stayed TSH receptor antibody positive. Whole-study findings and limits: Favoring TRBV28, TRBJ1-2 and TRBJ2-5 was a feature seen in persistent disease. Persistent Graves' disease cases displayed lower TCR diversity than newly diagnosed ones. With a small sample size, accuracy may have been reduced.

Time point: persistent/refractory GD, antithyroid drugs over 5 years with positive TRAb. The TCR library was made from RNA extracted from PBMCs. This CDR3 has 14 residues. The V gene lost 1 base and the J gene lost 1 base, with 7 bases spanning the gap. From germline, CDR1 is SGHVS and CDR2 FNYEAQ. This clonotype originated in a female donor with Graves disease. The chain uses TRBV7-6 and TRBJ1-1; D call uncertain. Sequenced here: peripheral blood mononuclear cells (PBMCs), sampled when the disease was refractory, from a patient treated with antithyroid drugs. The CDR3 nucleotides read TGTGCCAGCAGCTTAGAAAGGACGAACACTGAAGCTTTCTTT. Translation: CASSLERTNTEAFF.